This T cell receptor beta chain was captured by sequencing in a study of cytomegalovirus exposure and HLA in healthy donors. The wider study: Of 300 to 500 genotyped donors, about 81% grouped in the Caucasian-associated ancestry cluster. General study points: Analysis was carried out at a later point, and it linked a missense DCLRE1C variant to TCR beta V- and J-gene trimming. Overall, approximately 180 TCR beta chains were annotated as cytomegalovirus-associated.

V dropped 0 bases and J dropped 0; count of bases not matched to a gene: 1. The CDR3 spans 15 residues. Germline CDR1 LNHDA, CDR2 SQIVND (reference sequence). The study ran its PCR with 60 Vbeta and 13 Jbeta primers. TCRdb keeps only in-frame clones here, not all; method: immunoSEQ multiplex PCR. The data hold about 150,000 clones, with over 60% observed a single time. Of note for this clone: Its target is not known.

Specimen: PBMCs. This receptor was obtained from a man aged 35-49 years in good health and CMV-seronegative. The chain carries TRBV19 and TRBJ2-7; 8 bases align to TRBD1. Here the CDR3 reads CASSIDGQGSYEQYF. CDR3 nucleotides: TGTGCCAGTAGTATAGATGGACAGGGCTCCTACGAGCAGTACTTC. Together with reference TRBV19 and TRBJ2-7, the CDR3 gives the full variable domain: DGGITQSPKYLFRKEGQNVTLSCEQNLNHDAMYWYRQDPGQGLRLIYYSQIVNDFQKGDIAEGYSVSREKKESFPLTVTSAQKNPTAFYLCASSIDGQGSYEQYFGPGTRLTVT.